These 21 T cell receptor beta chains originate from one sample sequenced in a study of CD8 T cells in ankylosing spondylitis. MiXCR, run by TCRdb on the 5' RACE reads, gives a single entry per CDR3 protein. Of 85,000 to 100,000 distinct CDR3 sequences in the sample, about 8.3% were seen once. The sequenced sample was blood, either unsorted or a sorted T cell fraction (not recorded which). All receptors derive from a male donor with ankylosing spondylitis or in good health (not recorded which).

This clonotype was recorded a few times. The V call is TRBV6-5, the J call TRBJ1-2, with 8 bases lining up with TRBD1. This CDR3 spans 15 amino acids. Germline-derived CDR1 and CDR2 are MNHEY and SVGAGI. Unmatched junction bases numbered 9, after V lost 6 bases and J lost 3 bases. The CDR3 spells CASSHDRGLDYGYTF. CDR3 in DNA: TGTGCCAGCAGCCACGACAGGGGATTGGACTATGGCTACACCTTC.

At least ten counts were recorded for this clonotype. This rearrangement joins TRBV5-5 to TRBJ1-2, with D maybe TRBD1 (5 bases). Germline V gene data show CDR1 as SGHKS and CDR2 as YYEKEE (reference sequence). V was clipped by 0 bases and J by 4 bases, with 13 bases between them. The CDR3 has 15 amino acids. CDR3 bases: TGTGCCAGCAGCTTGGCGGGCAGGGAGCGCTATGGCTACACCTTC. This encodes CASSLAGRERYGYTF.

This clonotype occurred many times. The V gene is TRBV4-3, the J gene TRBJ2-3, with 9 bases identical to TRBD2. CDR3 length: 17 amino acids. From germline, CDR1 is LGHNA and CDR2 YSLEER. Trimming removed 3 bases from V and 8 bases from J; junction bases left unmatched: 15. The CDR3 DNA reads as TGCGCCAGCAGCCAGGGAGCGGGGGGCCGGGATGAAGGTACGCAGTATTTT. The encoded protein is CASSQGAGGRDEGTQYF.

Of note for this clonotype: Just one base apart from a much larger clone, this may be a read error. The CDR3 bases are TGTGCCAGCAGTTACGTCCACTTCACAGATACGCAGTATTTT. Translation: CASSYVHFTDTQYF. The chain is built from TRBV6-2 or TRBV6-3 and TRBJ2-3; D gene uncertain. There are 14 residues in the CDR3. The V gene lost 2 bases and the J gene lost 2 bases, with 8 bases spanning the gap. CDR1 MNHEY and CDR2 SVGEGT come from the germline V gene.

The CDR3 region has the DNA TGCGCCAGCAGCGTCCCCGAGTGGAGTCCCGGGGAGCTGTTTTTT. This gives the protein CASSVPEWSPGELFF. The rearrangement uses TRBV5-1 and TRBJ2-2; D is unresolved. Germline V lookup: CDR1 SGHRS, CDR2 YFSETQ. The CDR3 totals 15 residues. Trimming pared 4 bases from V and 6 bases from J, leaving 16 bases between.

In this sample, this clonotype turned up many times. The V call is TRBV20-1, the J call TRBJ2-7, with TRBD2 matching over 11 bases. Germline V gene lookup returns CDR1 DFQATT and CDR2 SNEGSKA (reference sequence). This CDR3 spans 16 amino acids. V gave up 0 bases and J gave up 6 bases; unmatched junction bases: 10. As DNA, the CDR3 is TGCAGTGCTAGAGAACCGGGGCTAGCGGGGGGAGGCGAGCAGTACTTC. Translated, it gives CSAREPGLAGGGEQYF.

The table lists this clonotype with many counts. The V and J genes are TRBV7-6 and TRBJ1-2; D possibly corresponds to TRBD1 (5 bases). Germline CDR1 is SGHVS and CDR2 is FNYEAQ. CDR3 length equals 18 residues. V was trimmed by 5 bases and J by 7 bases, leaving 29 bases between them. CDR3 bases: TGTGCCAGCAGCCCCAGGGCATCCCAAGGCTCAGCCGAGAGTGGCTACACCTTC. Its protein is CASSPRASQGSAESGYTF. Based on the CDR3 plus reference TRBV7-6 and TRBJ1-2, the full variable domain is GAGVSQSPRYKVTKRGQDVALRCDPISGHVSLYWYRQALGQGPEFLTYFNYEAQQDKSGLPNDRFSAERPEGSISTLTIQRTEQRDSAMYRCASSPRASQGSAESGYTFGSGTRLTVV.

This clonotype was recorded at least ten times. This chain uses TRBV25-1 with TRBJ1-2; no reliable D call. The CDR3 sequence is 13 residues long. Between the trimmed V and J ends, which lost 0 bases and 6 bases, there was a span of 8 bases. The germline V gene encodes CDR1 MGHDK and CDR2 SYGVNS. CDR3 sequence: CASSEYYWDGYTF. As DNA, the CDR3 is TGTGCCAGCAGTGAATATTACTGGGATGGCTACACCTTC.

The chain joins TRBV11-1 to TRBJ2-1; 8 positions agree with TRBD2. After removal of 0 bases from V and 0 bases from J, the junction contained 16 bases not matched to a gene. This CDR3 contains 21 residues. Germline CDR1 SGHAT, CDR2 FQDESV (reference sequence). The CDR3: CASSLAGSGAGVGSSYNEQFF. DNA of the CDR3: TGTGCCAGCAGCTTAGCGGGATCCGGAGCGGGAGTAGGCAGCTCCTACAATGAGCAGTTCTTC.

This clonotype was seen repeatedly, ten times or more. The chain uses TRBV2 and TRBJ2-2; D is possibly TRBD2 (6 bases). CDR3 length: 16 residues. V dropped 10 bases and J dropped 4 bases, with 22 bases sitting between them. Germline V CDR1 and CDR2: SNHLY, FYNNEI. CDR3 protein: CATKEGATVATGELFF. CDR3 DNA: TGTGCCACCAAGGAGGGAGCTACAGTGGCCACCGGGGAGCTGTTTTTT.

Ten or more counts support this clonotype. The CDR3 end shows no conserved phenylalanine or tryptophan, and so a read error is likely. The rearrangement links TRBV11-2 to TRBJ1-1; no clear D gene. The V gene lost 3 bases and the J gene lost 7 bases, with 12 bases spanning the gap. Germline lookup yields CDR1 SGHAT and CDR2 FQNNGV. This CDR3 contains 13 residues. The CDR3 DNA reads as TGTGCCAGCAGCTTCGGGGAAGCGGTTGAAGCTTTCTCT. This translates into CASSFGEAVEAFS.

At least ten counts were recorded for this clonotype. The chain recombines TRBV6-1 with TRBJ1-2; 9 bases line up with TRBD1. Germline CDR1 MNHNS, CDR2 SASEGT. J gave up 8 bases and V 6 bases, and 10 bases lay outside the gene matches. The CDR3 spans 14 residues. The CDR3 DNA sequence: TGTGCCAGCAGACCGGGACAGGGATTTTGGGGCTACACCTTC. The encoded protein is CASRPGQGFWGYTF.

The rearrangement uses TRBV19 and TRBJ2-3; D call uncertain. CDR1 LNHDA and CDR2 SQIVND come from the germline V gene (reference sequence). CDR3 length equals 13 residues. V lost 1 base and J 4 bases, leaving 6 bases between the germline ends. The CDR3 DNA reads as TGTGCCAGTAGTATAGTTGGATCAGATACGCAGTATTTT. Amino acids: CASSIVGSDTQYF.

Concerning this clonotype: One base away lies a much larger clone, so this may be a sequencing read error. This chain uses TRBV6-2 or TRBV6-3 with TRBJ2-7, with a weak D call TRBD1 (6 bases). The CDR3 length is 12 residues. Trimming removed 10 bases at V and 9 bases at J, with 19 bases between. The germline gives CDR1 MNHEY, CDR2 SVGEGT. The CDR3, as DNA: TGTGCCATTGGGGACACCTCAGTTCGGCAGTACTTC. It encodes CAIGDTSVRQYF.

This clonotype showed up many times. The CDR3 loop is CSAGLAYNEQFF. In DNA form, the CDR3 reads TGCAGTGCTGGACTAGCCTACAATGAGCAGTTCTTC. This chain links TRBV20-1 with TRBJ2-1; 7 bases are a match to TRBD2. Germline CDR1 DFQATT, CDR2 SNEGSKA (reference sequence). The CDR3 consists of 12 residues. J lost 2 bases, V lost 5 bases, and 0 bases had no gene match.

This clonotype was recorded many times. This sequence joins TRBV7-2 and TRBJ2-5; no clear D. Deletions cut 4 bases from V and 2 bases from J, with 8 bases between. This CDR3 region has 13 residues. Germline-derived CDR1 and CDR2 are SGHTA and FQGNSA. As DNA, the CDR3 is TGTGCCAGCAGCTATCGGAGTCAAGAGACCCAGTACTTC. Protein sequence: CASSYRSQETQYF.

This clonotype was detected only a few times. V is TRBV29-1 and J is TRBJ2-2; possibly TRBD1 for D (5 bases). There are 13 residues in the CDR3. V lost 7 bases and J 0 bases, leaving 9 bases between the germline ends. Looked up from germline, CDR1 is SQVTM and CDR2 is ANQGSEA. The CDR3 loop is CSAATANTGELFF. CDR3 in DNA: TGCAGCGCCGCGACAGCGAACACCGGGGAGCTGTTTTTT.

Many counts were recorded for this clonotype. J is TRBJ2-3 and V is TRBV5-1; 15 nucleotides align to TRBD2. The CDR3 sequence is 15 residues long. Trimming removed 5 bases from V and 6 bases from J; junction bases left unmatched: 4. Germline V gives CDR1 SGHRS, CDR2 YFSETQ. The CDR3 spells CASSQGLAGGDTQYF. For the CDR3, the DNA is TGCGCCAGCAGTCAAGGACTAGCGGGAGGGGATACGCAGTATTTT.

Ten or more counts support this clonotype. In DNA form, the CDR3 reads TGCAGTCGGGATTCACCCCTCCACTTT. Protein sequence: CSRDSPLHF. The rearrangement uses TRBV20-1 and TRBJ1-6; no definite D call. The CDR3 length is 9 residues. V lost 8 bases, J lost 8 bases, and 4 bases lay in between. Germline values: CDR1 DFQATT, CDR2 SNEGSKA (reference sequence).

This chain uses TRBV11-2 with TRBJ2-7; 14 bases fit TRBD2. This CDR3 has 18 residues. J gave up 2 bases and V 7 bases, and 13 bases lay outside the gene matches. Germline CDR1 is SGHAT and CDR2 is FQNNGV. The CDR3 sequence: CASIKAGTSGSRAYEQYF. As DNA, the CDR3 is TGTGCCAGCATCAAGGCCGGGACTAGCGGGAGTCGTGCCTACGAGCAGTACTTC.

This clonotype was recorded a few times. The rearrangement joins TRBV20-1 to TRBJ1-5; 9 bases map to TRBD1. Germline CDR1 DFQATT, CDR2 SNEGSKA (reference sequence). The CDR3 runs to 17 residues. CDR3 amino acids: CCAGSGTGQLWNQPQHF. The DNA for the CDR3 is TGCTGCGCCGGATCGGGGACAGGGCAACTATGGAATCAGCCCCAGCATTTT.